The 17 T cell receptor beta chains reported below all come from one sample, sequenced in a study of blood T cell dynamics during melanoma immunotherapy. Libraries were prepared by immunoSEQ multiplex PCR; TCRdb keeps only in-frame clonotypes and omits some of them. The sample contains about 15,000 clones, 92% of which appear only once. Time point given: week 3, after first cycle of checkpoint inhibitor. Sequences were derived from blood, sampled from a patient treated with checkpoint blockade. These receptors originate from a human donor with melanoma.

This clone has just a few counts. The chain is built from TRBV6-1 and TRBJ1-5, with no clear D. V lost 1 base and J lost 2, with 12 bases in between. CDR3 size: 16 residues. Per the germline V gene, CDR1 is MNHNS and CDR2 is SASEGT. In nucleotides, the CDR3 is TGTGCCAGCAGTGAAGTGTTGCGGTCAGGCAATCAGCCCCAGCATTTT. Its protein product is CASSEVLRSGNQPQHF.

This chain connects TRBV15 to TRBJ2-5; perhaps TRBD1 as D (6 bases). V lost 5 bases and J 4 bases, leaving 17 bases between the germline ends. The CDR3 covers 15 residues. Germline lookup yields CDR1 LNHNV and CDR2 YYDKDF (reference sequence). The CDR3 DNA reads TGTGCCACCAGCCTTCCAGGGGATTTCGGAGAGACCCAGTACTTC. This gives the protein CATSLPGDFGETQYF.

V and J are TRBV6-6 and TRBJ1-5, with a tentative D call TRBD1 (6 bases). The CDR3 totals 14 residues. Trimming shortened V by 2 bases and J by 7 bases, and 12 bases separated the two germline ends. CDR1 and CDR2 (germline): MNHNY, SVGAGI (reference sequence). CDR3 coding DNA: TGTGCCAGCAGTTACGGACAGATTGGGCAGCCCCAGCATTTT. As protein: CASSYGQIGQPQHF.

CDR3 nucleotide sequence: TGTGCCAGCAGTCCGATGGGGGATAGGTTTAATGAGCAGTTCTTC. Encoded protein: CASSPMGDRFNEQFF. This rearrangement joins TRBV11-2 to TRBJ2-1; D might be TRBD1 or TRBD2, each matching 5 bases. The germline V and J ends were trimmed by 6 bases and 7 bases, with 19 bases remaining between them. Germline CDR1 is SGHAT and CDR2 is FQNNGV. The CDR3 has 15 residues.

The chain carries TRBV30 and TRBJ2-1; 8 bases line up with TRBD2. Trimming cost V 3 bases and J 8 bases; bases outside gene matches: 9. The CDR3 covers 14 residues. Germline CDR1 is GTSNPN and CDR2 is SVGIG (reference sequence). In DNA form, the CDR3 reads TGTGCCTGGAGGACGGGAGGGGGTATGGATGAGCAGTTCTTC. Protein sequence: CAWRTGGGMDEQFF.

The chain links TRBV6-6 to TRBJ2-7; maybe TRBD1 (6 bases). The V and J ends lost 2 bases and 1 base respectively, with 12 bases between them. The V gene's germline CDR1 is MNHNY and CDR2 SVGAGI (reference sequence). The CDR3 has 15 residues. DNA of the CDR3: TGTGCCAGCAGTTACGCCCCTGGACAGTCCTACGAGCAGTACTTC. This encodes CASSYAPGQSYEQYF.

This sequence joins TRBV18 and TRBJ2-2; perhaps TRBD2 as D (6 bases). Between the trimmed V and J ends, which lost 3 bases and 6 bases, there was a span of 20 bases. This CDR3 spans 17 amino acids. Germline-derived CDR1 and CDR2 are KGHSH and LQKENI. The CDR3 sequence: CASSPRARAPGAGELFF. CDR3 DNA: TGTGCCAGCTCACCTCGGGCCCGAGCTCCGGGGGCCGGGGAGCTGTTTTTT.

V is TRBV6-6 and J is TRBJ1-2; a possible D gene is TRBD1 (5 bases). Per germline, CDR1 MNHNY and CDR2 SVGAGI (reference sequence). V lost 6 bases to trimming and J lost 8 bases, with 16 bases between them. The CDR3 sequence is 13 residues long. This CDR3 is CASSQGWGNGYTF. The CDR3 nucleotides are TGTGCCAGCAGCCAAGGGTGGGGGAACGGCTACACCTTC.

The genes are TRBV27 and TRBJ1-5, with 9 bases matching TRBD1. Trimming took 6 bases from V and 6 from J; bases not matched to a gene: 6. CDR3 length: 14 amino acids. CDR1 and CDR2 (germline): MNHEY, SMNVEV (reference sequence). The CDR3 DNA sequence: TGTGCCAGCAGAACAGGGGGCAGTGGTCAGCCCCAGCATTTT. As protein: CASRTGGSGQPQHF.

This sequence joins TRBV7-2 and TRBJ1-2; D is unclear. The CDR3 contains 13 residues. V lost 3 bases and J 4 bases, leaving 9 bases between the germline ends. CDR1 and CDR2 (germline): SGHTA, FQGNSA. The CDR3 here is CASSFNGLYGYTF. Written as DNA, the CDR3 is TGTGCCAGCAGCTTCAACGGACTCTATGGCTACACCTTC.

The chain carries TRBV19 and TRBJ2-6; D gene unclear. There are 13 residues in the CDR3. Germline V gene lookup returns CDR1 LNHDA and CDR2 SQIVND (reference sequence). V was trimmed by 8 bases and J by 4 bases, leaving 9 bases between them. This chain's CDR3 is CASQLSGANVLTF. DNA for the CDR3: TGTGCCAGTCAGCTGTCCGGGGCCAACGTCCTGACTTTC.

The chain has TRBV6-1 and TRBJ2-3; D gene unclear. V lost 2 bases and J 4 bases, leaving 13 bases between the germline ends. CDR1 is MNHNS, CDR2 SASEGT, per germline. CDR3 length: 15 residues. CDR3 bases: TGTGCCAGCAGTGAAAACTTTGGACCCTCAGATACGCAGTATTTT. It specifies CASSENFGPSDTQYF.

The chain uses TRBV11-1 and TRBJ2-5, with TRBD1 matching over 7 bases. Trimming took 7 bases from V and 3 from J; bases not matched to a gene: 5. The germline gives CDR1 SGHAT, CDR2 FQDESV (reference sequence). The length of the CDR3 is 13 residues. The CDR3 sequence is CASIGQGEETQYF. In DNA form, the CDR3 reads TGTGCCAGCATCGGGCAGGGGGAAGAGACCCAGTACTTC.

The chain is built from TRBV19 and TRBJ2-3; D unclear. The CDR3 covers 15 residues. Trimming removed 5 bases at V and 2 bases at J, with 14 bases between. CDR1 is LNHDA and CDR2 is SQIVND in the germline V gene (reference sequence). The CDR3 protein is CASSPDLLNTDTQYF. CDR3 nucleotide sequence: TGTGCCAGTAGTCCCGACCTACTGAACACAGATACGCAGTATTTT.

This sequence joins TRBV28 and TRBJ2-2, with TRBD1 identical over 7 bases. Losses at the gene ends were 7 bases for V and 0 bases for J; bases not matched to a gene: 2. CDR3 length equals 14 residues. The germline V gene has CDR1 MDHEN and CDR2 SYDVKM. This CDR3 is CASMRGPNTGELFF. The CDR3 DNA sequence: TGTGCCAGCATGAGGGGGCCGAACACCGGGGAGCTGTTTTTT.

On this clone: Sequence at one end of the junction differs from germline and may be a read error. The CDR3 DNA reads as TGTGCTAGCAGCTACGGGCCATCTCAAGAGACCCAGTACTTC. It encodes CASSYGPSQETQYF. The chain joins TRBV7-7 to TRBJ2-5; D is uncertain. Germline V gene sequence: CDR1 SSHAT, CDR2 FNYEAQ (reference sequence). This CDR3 has 14 residues.

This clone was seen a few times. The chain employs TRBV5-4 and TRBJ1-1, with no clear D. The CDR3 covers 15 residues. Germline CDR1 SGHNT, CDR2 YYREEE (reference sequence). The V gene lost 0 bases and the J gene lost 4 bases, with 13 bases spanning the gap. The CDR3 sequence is CASSLATGSRTEAFF. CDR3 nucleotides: TGTGCCAGCAGCTTGGCCACGGGGAGTCGCACTGAAGCTTTCTTT.